The TCR beta chain described here comes from a study of T cells after somatic rescue of genetic block. The CDR3 loop spans 17 amino acids. Germline V gene sequence: CDR1 SEHNR, CDR2 FQNEAQ (reference sequence). V gave up 5 bases and J gave up 2 bases; unmatched junction bases: 8. Assay: immunoSEQ multiplex PCR; the TCRdb copy retains only in-frame clones and omits some. The sample lists approximately 65,000 clones, 80% to 95% occurring once. The TCR comes from a middle-aged man. The rearrangement links TRBV7-9 to TRBJ2-3; 12 bases match TRBD2. Sequencing used peripheral blood mononuclear cells (PBMCs). Written as DNA, the CDR3 is TGTGCCAGCAGCAGATCGACTAGCGGGGGCCCCACAGATACGCAGTATTTT. It yields the protein CASSRSTSGGPTDTQYF.